This TCR beta chain came from a study of graft-versus-host responses after intestinal transplantation. Study-level information: Every recipient underwent anti-thymocyte globulin induction, then tacrolimus and steroids for around three years.

A note on this clone: Its cognate antigen is unknown.

The V end was cut by 0 bases, the J end by 2 bases, with 8 bases between. The CDR3 totals 14 residues. Germline V gene data show CDR1 as SGDLS and CDR2 as YYNGEE. Clones were read by immunoSEQ multiplex PCR, and TCRdb kept only the in-frame ones, dropping some. The profile covers roughly 43,000 clones, with just under 95% appearing a single time and 1.5% to 2% taken by the ten largest. Overall study findings and caveats: Declining HvG levels early post-transplant were linked to peak circulating GvH clone levels. GvH clones turned up in recipient marrow; some had shown up first in ileum or blood.

The sequenced sample was PBMCs, obtained more than 310 days after intestinal transplant. The rearrangement joins TRBV9 to TRBJ2-5, with D unresolved. The sequence derives from a human patient who received an intestinal transplant, so some T cells may come from the graft donor. This CDR3 is CASSVGVSQETQYF. As DNA, the CDR3 is TGTGCCAGCAGCGTAGGCGTCAGTCAAGAGACCCAGTACTTC.